The rows below give T cell receptor beta chains drawn from one sample of a study of T-cell reconstitution after alpha-beta-depleted transplantation in children. In TCRdb, the PCR reads were re-called with MiXCR into one record per CDR3 protein. The data show approximately 400,000 distinct CDR3 sequences, with under 13% seen just once and over 4.5% held by the top ten. The source material was PBMCs from the stem cell graft donor, sampled from the stem cell graft. These receptors all stem from a human donor who donated a stem cell graft to a child with acute myeloid leukemia. Each CDR3 is given with its conserved first and last residue. Fields, in order: clone size, V gene, J gene, D gene, CDR3 protein, CDR3 DNA. The D gene is left open where the match is weak. Size is stated for part of the rows, as once, few or many counts, or as a class when the clone is expanded.

clone_size: few
v_call: TRBV29-1
j_call: TRBJ2-7
d_call: TRBD1
cdr3_aa: CSVRDRDFYEQYF
cdr3_nt: TGCAGCGTTCGGGACAGGGACTTCTACGAGCAGTACTTC

clone_size: NA
v_call: TRBV29-1
j_call: TRBJ2-2
d_call: NA
cdr3_aa: CSVAVSGGGTGELFF
cdr3_nt: TGCAGCGTTGCCGTTTCAGGGGGAGGCACCGGGGAGCTGTTTTTT

clone_size: few
v_call: TRBV30
j_call: TRBJ1-2
d_call: NA
cdr3_aa: CAWSVLDNYGYTF
cdr3_nt: TGTGCCTGGAGTGTCCTAGATAACTATGGCTACACCTTC

clone_size: NA
v_call: TRBV7-6
j_call: TRBJ2-5
d_call: NA
cdr3_aa: CASSLGARGNGETQYF
cdr3_nt: TGTGCCAGCAGCTTGGGGGCGAGAGGGAACGGAGAGACCCAGTACTTC

clone_size: NA
v_call: TRBV29-1
j_call: TRBJ2-2
d_call: TRBD1
cdr3_aa: CSVVRGLAGELFF
cdr3_nt: TGCAGCGTTGTCAGGGGGCTGGCCGGGGAGCTGTTTTTT

clone_size: few
v_call: TRBV14
j_call: TRBJ1-1
d_call: TRBD1
cdr3_aa: CASSPWTGGNTEAFF
cdr3_nt: TGTGCCAGCAGCCCTTGGACAGGGGGAAACACTGAAGCTTTCTTT

clone_size: NA
v_call: TRBV5-5
j_call: TRBJ2-1
d_call: NA
cdr3_aa: CASSSRGTISYNEQFF
cdr3_nt: TGTGCCAGCAGCTCCCGGGGAACGATCTCCTACAATGAGCAGTTCTTC

clone_size: few
v_call: TRBV9
j_call: TRBJ2-5
d_call: TRBD1
cdr3_aa: CASSAGTARVLETQYF
cdr3_nt: TGTGCCAGCAGCGCCGGGACAGCCAGAGTTTTGGAGACCCAGTACTTC

clone_size: NA
v_call: TRBV5-1
j_call: TRBJ2-7
d_call: TRBD1
cdr3_aa: CASSLRTGPTYEQYF
cdr3_nt: TGCGCCAGCAGCTTGAGGACAGGGCCTACCTACGAGCAGTACTTC

clone_size: NA
v_call: TRBV5-1
j_call: TRBJ2-1
d_call: NA
cdr3_aa: CASSLRGEPYNEQFF
cdr3_nt: TGCGCCAGCAGCTTGAGAGGGGAGCCCTACAATGAGCAGTTCTTC

clone_size: many
v_call: TRBV29-1
j_call: TRBJ1-2
d_call: NA
cdr3_aa: CSVEQGPGYGYTF
cdr3_nt: TGCAGCGTTGAACAGGGACCGGGCTATGGCTACACCTTC

clone_size: few
v_call: TRBV6-1
j_call: TRBJ2-3
d_call: NA
cdr3_aa: CASSRRGATDTQYF
cdr3_nt: TGTGCCAGCAGCCGGAGGGGGGCCACAGATACGCAGTATTTT

clone_size: few
v_call: TRBV7-8
j_call: TRBJ2-2
d_call: NA
cdr3_aa: CASSVRASNTGELFF
cdr3_nt: TGTGCCAGCAGCGTCAGGGCTTCGAACACCGGGGAGCTGTTTTTT